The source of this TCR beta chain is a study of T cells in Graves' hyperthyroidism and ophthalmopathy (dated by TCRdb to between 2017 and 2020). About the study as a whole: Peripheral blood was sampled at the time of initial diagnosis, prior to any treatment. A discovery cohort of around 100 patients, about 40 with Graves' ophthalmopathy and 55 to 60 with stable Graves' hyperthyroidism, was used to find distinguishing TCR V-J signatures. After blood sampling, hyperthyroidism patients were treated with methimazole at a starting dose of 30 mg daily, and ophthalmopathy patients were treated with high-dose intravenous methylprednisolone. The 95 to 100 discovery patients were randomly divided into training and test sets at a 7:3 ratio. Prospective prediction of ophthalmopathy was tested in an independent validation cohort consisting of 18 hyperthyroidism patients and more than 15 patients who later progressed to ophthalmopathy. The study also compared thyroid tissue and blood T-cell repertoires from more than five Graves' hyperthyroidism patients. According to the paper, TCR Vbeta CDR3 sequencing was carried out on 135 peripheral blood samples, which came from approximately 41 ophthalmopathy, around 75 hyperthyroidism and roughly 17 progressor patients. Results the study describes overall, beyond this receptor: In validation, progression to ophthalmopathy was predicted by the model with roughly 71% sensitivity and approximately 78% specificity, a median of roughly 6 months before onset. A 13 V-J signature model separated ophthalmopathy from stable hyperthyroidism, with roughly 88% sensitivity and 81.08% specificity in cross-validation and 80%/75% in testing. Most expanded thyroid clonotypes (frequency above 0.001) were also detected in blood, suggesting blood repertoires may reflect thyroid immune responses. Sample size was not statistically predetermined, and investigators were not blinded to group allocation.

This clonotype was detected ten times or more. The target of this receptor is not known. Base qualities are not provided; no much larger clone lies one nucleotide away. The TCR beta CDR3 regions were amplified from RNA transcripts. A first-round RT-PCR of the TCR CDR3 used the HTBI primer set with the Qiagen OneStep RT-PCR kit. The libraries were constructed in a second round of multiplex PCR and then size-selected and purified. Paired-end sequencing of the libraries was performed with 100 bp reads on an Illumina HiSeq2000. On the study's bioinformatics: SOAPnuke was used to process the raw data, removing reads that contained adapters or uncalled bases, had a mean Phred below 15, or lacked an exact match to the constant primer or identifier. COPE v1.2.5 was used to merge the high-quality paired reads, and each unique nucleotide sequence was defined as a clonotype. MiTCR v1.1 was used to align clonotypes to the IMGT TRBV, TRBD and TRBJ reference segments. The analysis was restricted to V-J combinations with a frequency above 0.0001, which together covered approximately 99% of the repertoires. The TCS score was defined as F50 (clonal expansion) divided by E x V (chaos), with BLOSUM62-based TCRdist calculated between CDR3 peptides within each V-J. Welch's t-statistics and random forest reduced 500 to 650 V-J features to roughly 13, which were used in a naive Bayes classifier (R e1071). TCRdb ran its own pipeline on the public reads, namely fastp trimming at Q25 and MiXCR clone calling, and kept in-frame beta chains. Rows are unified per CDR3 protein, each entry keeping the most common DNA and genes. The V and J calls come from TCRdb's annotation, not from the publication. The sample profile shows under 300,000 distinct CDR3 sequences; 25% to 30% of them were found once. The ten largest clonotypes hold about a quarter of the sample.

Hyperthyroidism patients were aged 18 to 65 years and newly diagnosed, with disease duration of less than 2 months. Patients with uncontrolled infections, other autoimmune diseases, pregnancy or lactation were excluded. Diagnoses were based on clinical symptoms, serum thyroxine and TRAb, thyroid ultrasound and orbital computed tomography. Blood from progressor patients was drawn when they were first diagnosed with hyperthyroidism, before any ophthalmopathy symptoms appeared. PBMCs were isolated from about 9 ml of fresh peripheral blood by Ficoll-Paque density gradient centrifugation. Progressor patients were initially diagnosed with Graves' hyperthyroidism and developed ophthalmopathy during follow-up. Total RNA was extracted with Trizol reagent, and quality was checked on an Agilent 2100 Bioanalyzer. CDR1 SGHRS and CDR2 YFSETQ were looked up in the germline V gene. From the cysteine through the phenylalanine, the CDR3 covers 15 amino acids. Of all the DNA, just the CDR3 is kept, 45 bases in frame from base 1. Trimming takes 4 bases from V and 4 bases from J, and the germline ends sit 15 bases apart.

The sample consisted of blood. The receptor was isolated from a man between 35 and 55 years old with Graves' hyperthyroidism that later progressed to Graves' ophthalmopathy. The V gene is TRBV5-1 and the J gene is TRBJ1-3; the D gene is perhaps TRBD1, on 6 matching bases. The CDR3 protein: CASSPPSGDGNTIYF. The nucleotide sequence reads TGCGCCAGCAGCCCGCCCTCAGGGGACGGAAACACCATATATTTT.